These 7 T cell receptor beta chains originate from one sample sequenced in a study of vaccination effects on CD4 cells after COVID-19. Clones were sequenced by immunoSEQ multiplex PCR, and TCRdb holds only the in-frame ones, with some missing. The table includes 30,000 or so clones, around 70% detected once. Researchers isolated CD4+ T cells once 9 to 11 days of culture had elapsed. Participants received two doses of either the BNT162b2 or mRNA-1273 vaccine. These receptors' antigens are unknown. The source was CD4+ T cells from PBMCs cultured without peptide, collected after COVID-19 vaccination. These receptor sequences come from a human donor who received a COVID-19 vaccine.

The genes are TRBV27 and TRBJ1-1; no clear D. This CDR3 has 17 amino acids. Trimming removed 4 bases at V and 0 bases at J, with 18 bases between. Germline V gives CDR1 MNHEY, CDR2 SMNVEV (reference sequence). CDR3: CASSSLGYSNLNTEAFF. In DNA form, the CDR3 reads TGTGCCAGCAGTTCCCTCGGGTATAGTAACCTGAACACTGAAGCTTTCTTT.

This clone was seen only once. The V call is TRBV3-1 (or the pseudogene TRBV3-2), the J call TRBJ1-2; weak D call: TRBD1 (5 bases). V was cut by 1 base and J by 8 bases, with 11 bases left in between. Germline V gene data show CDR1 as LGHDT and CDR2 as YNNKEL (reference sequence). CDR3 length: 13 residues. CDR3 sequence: CASSQGRGDGYTF. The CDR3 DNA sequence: TGTGCCAGCAGCCAAGGGCGGGGGGACGGCTACACCTTC.

In DNA, the CDR3 is TGTGCCTGGAGTGTGGGGGGGAACACTGAAGCTTTCTTT. It yields the protein CAWSVGGNTEAFF. V usage is TRBV30 and J usage is TRBJ1-1; tentative D call: TRBD1 (5 bases). The V end was cut by 0 bases, the J end by 1 base, with 6 bases between. Germline V gene data show CDR1 as GTSNPN and CDR2 as SVGIG (reference sequence). This CDR3 is built from 13 residues.

The CDR3 coding sequence is TGTGCCAGCAGCTTTACCTACGGGCTTAGGGGGGAGACCCAGTACTTC. Amino acid sequence: CASSFTYGLRGETQYF. The rearrangement uses TRBV7-2 and TRBJ2-5, with D possibly TRBD1 on 6 matching bases. Trimming removed 3 bases from V and 5 bases from J, with 19 bases in between. CDR3 length: 16 amino acids. Germline-derived CDR1 and CDR2 are SGHTA and FQGNSA.

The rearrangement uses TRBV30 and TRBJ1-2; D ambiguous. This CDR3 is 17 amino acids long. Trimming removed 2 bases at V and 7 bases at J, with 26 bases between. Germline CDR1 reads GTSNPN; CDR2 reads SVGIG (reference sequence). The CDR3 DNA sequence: TGTGCCTGGAGTCTCCCAAAACCGGGCCCCCAGTTCGGTGGCTACACCTTC. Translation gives CAWSLPKPGPQFGGYTF.

This CDR3 reads CASSSPYGYTF. The CDR3 region has the DNA TGTGCCAGCAGTTCCCCCTATGGCTACACCTTC. The chain links TRBV12-3 or TRBV12-4 to TRBJ1-2, with no clear D. Trimming left V 4 bases short and J 4 bases short, with 4 bases between. CDR3 length: 11 amino acids.

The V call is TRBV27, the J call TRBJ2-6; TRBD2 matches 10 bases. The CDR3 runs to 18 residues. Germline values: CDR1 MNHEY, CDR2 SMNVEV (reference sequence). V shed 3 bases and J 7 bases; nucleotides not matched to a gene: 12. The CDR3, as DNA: TGTGCCAGCAGTTTGACTAGCGGGCGTCCGACCTATGCCAACGTCCTGACTTTC. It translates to CASSLTSGRPTYANVLTF.